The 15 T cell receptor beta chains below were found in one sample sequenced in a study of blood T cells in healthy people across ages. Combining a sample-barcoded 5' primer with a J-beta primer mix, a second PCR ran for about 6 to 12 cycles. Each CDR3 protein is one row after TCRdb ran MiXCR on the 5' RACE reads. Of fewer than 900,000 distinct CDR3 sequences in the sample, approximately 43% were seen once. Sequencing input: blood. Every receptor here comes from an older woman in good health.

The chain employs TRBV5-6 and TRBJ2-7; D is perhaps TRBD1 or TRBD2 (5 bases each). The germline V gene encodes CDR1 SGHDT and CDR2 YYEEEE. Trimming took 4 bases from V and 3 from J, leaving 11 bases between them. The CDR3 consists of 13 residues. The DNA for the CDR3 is TGTGCCAGCAGCATCAGGGAGTTCTACGAGCAGTACTTC. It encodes CASSIREFYEQYF.

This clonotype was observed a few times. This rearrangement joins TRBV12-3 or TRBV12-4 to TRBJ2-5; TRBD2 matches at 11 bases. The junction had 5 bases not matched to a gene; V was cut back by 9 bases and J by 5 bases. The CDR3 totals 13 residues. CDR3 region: CASVAGGEETQYF. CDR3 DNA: TGTGCCAGTGTAGCGGGAGGGGAGGAGACCCAGTACTTC.

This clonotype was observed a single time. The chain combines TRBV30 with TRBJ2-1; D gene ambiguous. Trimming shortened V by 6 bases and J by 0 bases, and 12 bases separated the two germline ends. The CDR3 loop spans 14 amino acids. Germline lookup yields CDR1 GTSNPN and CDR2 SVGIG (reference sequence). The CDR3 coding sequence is TGTGCCTGTTCCCTAGTGGTCTCCTACAATGAGCAGTTCTTC. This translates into CACSLVVSYNEQFF.

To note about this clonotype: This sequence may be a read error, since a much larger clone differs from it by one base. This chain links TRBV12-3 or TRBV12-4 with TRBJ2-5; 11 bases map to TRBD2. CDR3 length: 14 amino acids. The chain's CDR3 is CAGSLSGGAETQYF. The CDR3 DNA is TGTGCCGGCAGCCTTAGCGGGGGGGCAGAGACCCAGTACTTC.

The CDR3 here is CAISESLAGGADTQYF. The CDR3 region has the DNA TGTGCCATCAGTGAGTCGTTGGCAGGGGGCGCAGATACGCAGTATTTT. This rearrangement joins TRBV10-3 to TRBJ2-3; 8 bases match TRBD1. The germline V gene has CDR1 ENHRY and CDR2 SYGVKD. Losses at the gene ends were 0 bases for V and 4 bases for J; bases not matched to a gene: 6. This CDR3 comprises 16 residues.

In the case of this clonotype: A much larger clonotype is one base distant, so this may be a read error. CDR3 amino acids: CASSLVAGFNEQYF. The DNA for the CDR3 is TGTGCCAGCAGCTTAGTCGCAGGCTTCAATGAGCAGTACTTC. This chain uses TRBV13 with TRBJ2-5, with D unresolved. The CDR3 is 14 residues long. V dropped 1 base and J dropped 11 bases, with 17 bases sitting between them. Germline V gene lookup returns CDR1 PRHDT and CDR2 FYEKMQ (reference sequence).

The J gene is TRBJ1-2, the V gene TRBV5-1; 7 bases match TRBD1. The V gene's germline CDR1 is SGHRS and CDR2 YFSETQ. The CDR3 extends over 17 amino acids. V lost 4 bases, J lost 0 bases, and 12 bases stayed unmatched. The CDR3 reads CASSISPDRAPNYGYTF. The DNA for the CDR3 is TGCGCCAGCAGCATTTCTCCCGACAGGGCTCCTAACTATGGCTACACCTTC.

Here the CDR3 reads CSVGQGGGSYEQYF. DNA for the CDR3: TGCAGCGTGGGACAGGGAGGGGGATCCTACGAGCAGTACTTC. The chain joins TRBV29-1 to TRBJ2-7, with 9 bases matching TRBD1. The CDR3 extends over 14 amino acids. CDR1 SQVTM and CDR2 ANQGSEA come from the germline V gene. The ends lost 6 bases at V and 1 base at J; junction bases unmatched: 7.

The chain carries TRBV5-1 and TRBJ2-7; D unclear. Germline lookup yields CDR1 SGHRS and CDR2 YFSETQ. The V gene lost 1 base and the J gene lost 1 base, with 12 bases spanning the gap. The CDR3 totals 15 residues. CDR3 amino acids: CASSLTAAESYEQYF. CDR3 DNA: TGCGCCAGCAGCTTGACAGCAGCAGAATCCTACGAGCAGTACTTC.

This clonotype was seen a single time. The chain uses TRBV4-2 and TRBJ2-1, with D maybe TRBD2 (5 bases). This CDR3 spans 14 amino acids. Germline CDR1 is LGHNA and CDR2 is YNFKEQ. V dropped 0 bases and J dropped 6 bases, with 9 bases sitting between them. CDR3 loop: CASSQERVGNEQFF. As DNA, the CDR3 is TGTGCCAGCAGCCAAGAGAGGGTCGGCAATGAGCAGTTCTTC.

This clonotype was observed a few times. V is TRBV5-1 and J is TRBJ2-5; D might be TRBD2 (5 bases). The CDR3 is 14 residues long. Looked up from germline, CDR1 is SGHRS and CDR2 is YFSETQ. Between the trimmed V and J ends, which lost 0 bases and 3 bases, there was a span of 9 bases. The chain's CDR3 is CASSLAVGEETQYF. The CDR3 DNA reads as TGCGCCAGCAGCTTGGCCGTCGGGGAAGAGACCCAGTACTTC.

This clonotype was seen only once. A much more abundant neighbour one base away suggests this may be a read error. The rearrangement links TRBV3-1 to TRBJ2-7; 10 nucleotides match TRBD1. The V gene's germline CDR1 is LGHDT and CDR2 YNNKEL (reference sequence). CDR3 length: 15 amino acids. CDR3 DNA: TGTGCCAGCAGCGGCCGGACAGGGGGTATCAACGAGCAGAACTTC. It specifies CASSGRTGGINEQNF.

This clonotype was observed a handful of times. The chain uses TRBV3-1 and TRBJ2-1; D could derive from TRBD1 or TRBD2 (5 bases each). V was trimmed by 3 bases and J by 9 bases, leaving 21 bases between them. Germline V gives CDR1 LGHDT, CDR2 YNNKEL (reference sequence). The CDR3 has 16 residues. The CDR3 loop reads CASSQEGTAGWGEQFF. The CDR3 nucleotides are TGTGCCAGCAGCCAGGAAGGGACCGCCGGGTGGGGTGAGCAGTTCTTC.

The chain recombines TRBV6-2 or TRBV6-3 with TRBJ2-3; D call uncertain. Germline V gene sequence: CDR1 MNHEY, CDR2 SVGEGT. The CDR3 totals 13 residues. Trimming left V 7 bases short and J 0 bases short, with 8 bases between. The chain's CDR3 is CASKLSSTDTQYF. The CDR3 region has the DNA TGTGCCAGCAAACTAAGTAGCACAGATACGCAGTATTTT.

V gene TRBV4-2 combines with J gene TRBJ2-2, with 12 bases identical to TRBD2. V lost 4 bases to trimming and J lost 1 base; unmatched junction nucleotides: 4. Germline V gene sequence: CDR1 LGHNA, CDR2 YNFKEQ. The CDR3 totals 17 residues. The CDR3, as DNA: TGTGCCAGCAGCCTTACTAGCGGGGGGCGGAACACCGGGGAGCTGTTTTTT. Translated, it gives CASSLTSGGRNTGELFF.